This T cell receptor (beta chain) was captured by sequencing in a study of early T cells in non-severe SARS-CoV-2 infection (dated by TCRdb to the early 2020s). Study-wide context: Because TCR sequencing relied on bulk RNA taken from unsorted whole blood, pairing of alpha and beta chains was not possible.

This clonotype was detected many times. The antigen it binds to is not known. No much larger clone exists at a distance of one base, and base qualities are not known. The paper's findings and limits, for the study overall: VDJdb matching was skewed toward anti-spike CD8 responses and likely underestimated virus-specific expansions, missing private and CD4 specificities.

This was a case-control study nested in a cohort of healthcare workers in London, UK, who had nasopharyngeal swab PCR tests and blood samples taken every week. Between 23 and 31 March 2020, the week of the UK lockdown, healthcare workers were enrolled and then followed up weekly for as long as 16 weeks. To prepare the library, 5' RACE was applied. Sequencer: NextSeq 500. To correct for sequencing error and PCR bias, the TCR library protocol tagged individual cDNA molecules with unique molecular identifiers. Both TCR alpha and beta chains were sequenced, and tight co-correlation was observed between alpha and beta sequence abundances in each sample. For the original study's pipeline: Decombinator V4 was used to annotate the V gene, J gene and CDR3 of the TCR sequences. TCRs were defined as expanded if a significant change between any two time points was detected under a Poisson model with p below 0.0001. TCR abundances were normalised to the total number of TCRs sequenced in each sample and reported as counts per million. TRAV1-2 paired with TRAJ12, TRAJ20 or TRAJ33 defined MAIT TCRs, while TRAV10 paired with TRAJ18 defined iNKT TCRs. VDJdb, accessed on 1 November 2021, was searched for TCRs annotated for CMV, EBV and SARS-CoV-2, and TCRs annotated for more than one antigen were excluded. TCRdb trimmed the raw reads at Q25, called clones with MiXCR and kept productive beta chains. Identical CDR3 proteins give one entry, which carries the most common genes and DNA. What appears here as the V and J calls and clone size reflects TCRdb's work, not the paper's. The sample table lists some 25,000 distinct CDR3 sequences, around 5.9% of them with a count of one. Together, the top ten hold approximately 0.88% of the sample.

V is clipped by 6 bases and J by 3 bases, and the sequence between their germline boundaries is 9 bases long. From the cysteine through the phenylalanine, the CDR3 covers 14 amino acids. Kept here is only the CDR3 DNA, which spans 42 bases and is read in frame from base 1. The germline V gene sets CDR1 to MNHNS and CDR2 to SASEGT. Material for sequencing was whole blood. This TCR came from an adult who was a healthcare worker with PCR-confirmed SARS-CoV-2 infection or an uninfected control (not recorded which). Rearrangement joined TRBV6-1 to TRBJ1-6; the D gene assignment is ambiguous. The DNA reads TGTGCCAGCAGCGCCAGGAACTATAATTCACCCCTCCACTTT. Its translation is CASSARNYNSPLHF.